This passage covers 14 T cell receptor beta chains from one sample sequenced in a study of blood T cell repertoires in COVID-19. TCRdb's copy holds only in-frame clones and misses some; the assay was immunoSEQ multiplex PCR. The sample records around 82,000 clones, about 82% being singletons. Input material: peripheral blood. The receptors come from a man in his forties or fifties with COVID-19, enrolled during active disease.

The chain employs TRBV6-6 and TRBJ1-4, with 7 bases that match TRBD1. Trimming at V came to 1 base and at J to 10 bases, leaving 9 bases not matched to a gene. CDR1 is MNHNY, CDR2 SVGAGI, per germline (reference sequence). The CDR3 runs 15 residues. The CDR3 region is CASSYFNRGIAKLFF. DNA for the CDR3: TGTGCCAGCAGTTACTTTAACAGGGGTATTGCAAAACTGTTTTTT.

This clone was observed once. The CDR3 DNA follows: TGTGCCAGCAGTCTCGGACAGGGTAATTCACCCCTCCACTTT. It is translated as CASSLGQGNSPLHF. This chain uses TRBV28 with TRBJ1-6, with 8 bases identical to TRBD1. V shed 5 bases and J 6 bases; nucleotides not matched to a gene: 3. The CDR3 is 14 amino acids. Germline V gene lookup returns CDR1 MDHEN and CDR2 SYDVKM.

This clone was seen a single time. The chain carries TRBV4-2 and TRBJ1-2; TRBD1 matches 9 bases. V lost 0 bases and J lost 1; bases outside the gene matches: 15. The CDR3 loop spans 20 amino acids. The germline V gene encodes CDR1 LGHNA and CDR2 YNFKEQ. The chain's CDR3 is CASSQERFGTGSTLNYGYTF. CDR3 DNA: TGTGCCAGCAGCCAAGAGAGGTTCGGGACAGGGAGTACCCTTAACTATGGCTACACCTTC.

In its sample, this clone was seen once. This chain uses TRBV11-2 with TRBJ2-7; 8 positions match TRBD2. V was clipped by 5 bases and J by 8 bases; unmatched bases: 11. The germline V gene has CDR1 SGHAT and CDR2 FQNNGV. This CDR3 has 14 residues. The CDR3 bases are TGTGCCAGCAGCCCTCCGGGACTAGTCGTACAGCAGTACTTC. Residues: CASSPPGLVVQQYF. Full variable domain (rest looked up from reference TRBV11-2 and TRBJ2-7): EAGVAQSPRYKIIEKRQSVAFWCNPISGHATLYWYQQILGQGPKLLIQFQNNGVVDDSQLPKDRFSAERLKGVDSTLKIQPAKLEDSAVYLCASSPPGLVVQQYFGPGTRLTVT.

This chain links TRBV30 with TRBJ2-5; D gene unclear. This CDR3 contains 14 residues. Germline lookup yields CDR1 GTSNPN and CDR2 SVGIG (reference sequence). V lost 0 bases and J lost 9, with 17 bases in between. The CDR3 region is CAWSVDRAYRPQYF. The CDR3 region has the DNA TGTGCCTGGAGTGTTGACCGCGCTTACAGACCCCAGTACTTC. Filled out from reference TRBV30 and TRBJ2-5, the complete variable domain reads SQTIHQWPATLVQPVGSPLSLECTVEGTSNPNLYWYRQAAGRGLQLLFYSVGIGQISSEVPQNLSASRPQDRQFILSSKKLLLSDSGFYLCAWSVDRAYRPQYFGPGTRLLVL.

This clone has only a few counts. The genes are TRBV7-9 and TRBJ2-7; 11 bases are a match to TRBD2. V gave up 5 bases and J gave up 1 base; unmatched junction bases: 7. CDR1 SEHNR and CDR2 FQNEAQ come from the germline V gene (reference sequence). The CDR3 sequence is 16 residues long. CDR3 sequence reads: CASSRSSGRFSYEQYF. The DNA of the CDR3 is TGTGCCAGCAGCCGCTCTAGCGGGAGGTTTTCCTACGAGCAGTACTTC.

The chain combines TRBV7-2 with TRBJ1-5; 8 nucleotides agree with TRBD1. The CDR3 has 14 residues. V trimming: 5 bases; J trimming: 7 bases; junction bases outside the gene matches: 7. Per the germline V gene, CDR1 is SGHTA and CDR2 is FQGNSA. The chain's CDR3 is CASSQTGTGQPQHF. The CDR3 DNA reads TGTGCCAGCAGCCAGACAGGGACAGGACAGCCCCAGCATTTT.

The chain has TRBV24-1 and TRBJ1-1; D is possibly TRBD1 (6 bases). Germline lookup yields CDR1 KGHDR and CDR2 SFDVKD. The CDR3 loop spans 12 amino acids. The ends were cut back, 3 bases at V and 10 bases at J, with 11 bases in the middle. The CDR3 reads CATSDPGVGAFF. CDR3 coding DNA: TGTGCCACCAGTGATCCAGGGGTGGGAGCTTTCTTT.

This clone occurred once. The J gene is TRBJ2-4, the V gene TRBV24-1, with a tentative D call TRBD1 (7 bases). The V end lost 6 bases, the J end lost 9 bases, and 11 bases lay between the germline ends. Germline-derived CDR1 and CDR2 are KGHDR and SFDVKD. The CDR3 spans 12 residues. For the CDR3, the DNA is TGTGCCACCAGTCTCCAGGGGGGCATTCAGTACTTC. This translates into CATSLQGGIQYF.

The chain carries TRBV3-1 (or the pseudogene TRBV3-2) and TRBJ1-2; 9 bases map to TRBD1. Germline V lookup: CDR1 LGHDT, CDR2 YNNKEL (reference sequence). Trimming at V came to 1 base and at J to 6 bases, leaving 3 bases not matched to a gene. CDR3 length: 14 amino acids. The CDR3 loop is CASSQAQGADGYTF. As DNA, the CDR3 is TGTGCCAGCAGCCAAGCACAGGGGGCCGATGGCTACACCTTC.

The CDR3 DNA reads as TGTGCCAGCAGTGCCGACAGGACGTCACGGCCTTATGGCTACACCTTC. Protein sequence: CASSADRTSRPYGYTF. The chain carries TRBV28 and TRBJ1-2, with D possibly TRBD1 on 6 matching bases. The CDR3 runs to 16 residues. With 5 bases removed from V and 5 bases from J, the gap between germline ends came to 21 bases. Looked up from germline, CDR1 is MDHEN and CDR2 is SYDVKM.

This clone was counted a few times. This chain links TRBV20-1 with TRBJ2-7; D is uncertain. CDR1 is DFQATT and CDR2 is SNEGSKA in the germline V gene (reference sequence). Deletions cut 3 bases from V and 5 bases from J, with 8 bases between. The CDR3 runs to 11 residues. The CDR3 DNA sequence: TGCAGTGCTAGCCCCCATGACGAGCAGTACTTC. Its translation: CSASPHDEQYF.

The J gene is TRBJ2-3, the V gene TRBV7-2; 11 positions match TRBD2. Germline trimming cut 0 bases from V and 2 bases from J; bases unmatched to any gene: 1. CDR3 size: 16 residues. The germline gives CDR1 SGHTA, CDR2 FQGNSA. CDR3 bases: TGTGCCAGCAGCTTAGCGGGACTAGCGGTCACAGATACGCAGTATTTT. Translated, it gives CASSLAGLAVTDTQYF.

This rearrangement joins TRBV29-1 to TRBJ1-2; 8 bases match TRBD1. CDR1 SQVTM and CDR2 ANQGSEA come from the germline V gene. V was pared by 7 bases and J by 7 bases, with 8 bases of the junction left unmatched. The CDR3 runs 12 residues. The CDR3 protein is CSAGQGHIGYTF. CDR3 sequence (DNA): TGCAGCGCCGGACAGGGACATATTGGCTACACCTTC.